This entry lists 22 T cell receptor beta chains sequenced from one sample in a study of T cells in Graves' hyperthyroidism and ophthalmopathy. TCR beta CDR3 regions were amplified from RNA. HTBI primers were employed in a first-round RT-PCR of the TCR CDR3. TCRdb re-analysed the multiplex PCR reads in MiXCR, keeping a single row per CDR3 protein. Here the sample spans fewer than 850,000 distinct CDR3 sequences, roughly 17% being singletons. Sequenced material: blood. Receptors were obtained from a man aged 50 or older with Graves' hyperthyroidism.

The CDR3 DNA sequence: TGTGCCAGCAGTGCCGGGGCAAGACTAGCAACTAATGAAAAACTGTTTTTT. Its protein product is CASSAGARLATNEKLFF. The rearrangement joins TRBV11-2 to TRBJ1-4, with a weak D call TRBD1 (5 bases). CDR3 size: 17 residues. The germline V gene encodes CDR1 SGHAT and CDR2 FQNNGV. With 6 bases removed from V and 0 bases from J, the gap between germline ends came to 17 bases.

The chain joins TRBV12-3 or TRBV12-4 to TRBJ1-3, with a weak D call TRBD1 (5 bases). This CDR3 has 14 residues. Trimming removed 6 bases at V and 3 bases at J, with 12 bases between. The CDR3 nucleotides are TGTGCCAGCAGACCAGGGACGGGTGGAAACACCATATATTTT. Its translation: CASRPGTGGNTIYF.

This clonotype has more than one count but fewer than ten. This chain joins TRBV24-1 and TRBJ2-7; 10 positions match TRBD1. The CDR3 runs 15 residues. Trimming at V came to 6 bases and at J to 2 bases, leaving 6 bases not matched to a gene. Germline V gene lookup returns CDR1 KGHDR and CDR2 SFDVKD. CDR3 region: CATSRTGGPTYEQYF. In DNA form, the CDR3 reads TGTGCCACCAGTAGGACAGGGGGACCGACCTACGAGCAGTACTTC.

This clonotype was found a few times. The rearrangement uses TRBV29-1 and TRBJ2-1; 13 bases agree with TRBD2. The V and J ends lost 6 bases and 10 bases, in that order; junction bases with no gene match: 6. Per germline, CDR1 SQVTM and CDR2 ANQGSEA. The CDR3 totals 13 residues. The CDR3 nucleotides are TGCAGCGTATATCCGGGACTAGCGGGAGAGCAGTTCTTC. Its protein product is CSVYPGLAGEQFF.

This clonotype was observed at least ten times. The V and J genes are TRBV7-2 and TRBJ1-5; D uncertain. Germline lookup yields CDR1 SGHTA and CDR2 FQGNSA. V lost 1 base and J lost 4, with 8 bases in between. The CDR3 loop spans 14 amino acids. The CDR3 DNA is TGTGCCAGCAGCTTAGGGCAGGAGAATCAGCCCCAGCATTTT. As protein: CASSLGQENQPQHF.

This sequence joins TRBV2 and TRBJ1-2, with D unclear. CDR1 and CDR2 (germline): SNHLY, FYNNEI. CDR3 size: 14 residues. The V gene lost 6 bases and the J gene lost 2 bases, with 13 bases spanning the gap. The CDR3 DNA sequence: TGTGCCAGCAGGGCCCCCCAGAGGAACTATGGCTACACCTTC. Protein sequence: CASRAPQRNYGYTF.

This rearrangement joins TRBV30 to TRBJ1-5; D is ambiguous. V lost 0 bases and J 1 base, leaving 7 bases between the germline ends. There are 14 residues in the CDR3. The germline V gene encodes CDR1 GTSNPN and CDR2 SVGIG (reference sequence). DNA for the CDR3: TGTGCCTGGAGTGTAAAGAGAAGCAATCAGCCCCAGCATTTT. It yields the protein CAWSVKRSNQPQHF.

This clonotype was detected many times. The chain recombines TRBV6-1 with TRBJ1-2; 10 nucleotides align to TRBD1. Looked up from germline, CDR1 is MNHNS and CDR2 is SASEGT. The trim removed 4 bases at V and 2 bases at J, leaving 4 bases unmatched. The CDR3 has 15 amino acids. The CDR3 DNA reads TGTGCCAGCAGTGGGGACAGGGGAGGGAACTATGGCTACACCTTC. Amino acid sequence: CASSGDRGGNYGYTF.

The rearrangement links TRBV6-1 to TRBJ1-2, with a tentative D call TRBD1 (5 bases). V gave up 6 bases and J gave up 3 bases, with 14 bases separating them. CDR1 and CDR2 (germline): MNHNS, SASEGT. This CDR3 comprises 14 residues. CDR3 sequence: CASRNGEGYYGYTF. DNA of the CDR3: TGTGCCAGCAGGAACGGAGAGGGGTACTATGGCTACACCTTC.

V is TRBV2 and J is TRBJ2-2; 11 bases agree with TRBD1. This CDR3 comprises 15 residues. Per the germline V gene, CDR1 is SNHLY and CDR2 is FYNNEI. Trimming cost V 7 bases and J 4 bases; bases outside gene matches: 5. This chain's CDR3 is CASIPGTGGTGELFF. The CDR3 region has the DNA TGTGCCAGCATTCCGGGGACAGGGGGCACCGGGGAGCTGTTTTTT.

This clonotype has more than one count but fewer than ten. The V call is TRBV6-2 or TRBV6-3, the J call TRBJ1-5; no definite D call. Germline V lookup: CDR1 MNHEY, CDR2 SVGEGT. Between the trimmed V and J ends, which lost 11 bases and 1 base, there was a span of 12 bases. The CDR3 is made up of 13 amino acids. The CDR3 spells CAARTVSNQPQHF. In DNA, the CDR3 is TGTGCCGCCAGGACGGTGAGCAATCAGCCCCAGCATTTT.

This sequence joins TRBV13 and TRBJ2-1; D not certain. The CDR3 runs 12 residues. The V gene lost 2 bases and the J gene lost 6 bases, with 5 bases spanning the gap. Germline V gives CDR1 PRHDT, CDR2 FYEKMQ (reference sequence). CDR3 bases: TGTGCCAGCAGCTTATTCATCAATGAGCAGTTCTTC. Protein: CASSLFINEQFF.

This clonotype was seen more than once but under ten times. This rearrangement joins TRBV4-1 to TRBJ1-2, with 7 bases aligning to TRBD1. CDR3 size: 17 residues. Germline V gene data show CDR1 as MGHRA and CDR2 as YSYEKL. V gave up 1 base and J gave up 7 bases; unmatched junction bases: 15. The CDR3 region is CASSQGALNRGSRGYTF. CDR3 bases: TGCGCCAGCAGCCAAGGGGCCCTTAACAGGGGTTCGCGTGGCTACACCTTC.

The gene calls are TRBV10-1 and TRBJ1-2, with 10 bases matching TRBD1. Looked up from germline, CDR1 is WNHNN and CDR2 is SYGVQD (reference sequence). This CDR3 region has 16 residues. J lost 2 bases, V lost 2 bases, and 5 bases had no gene match. The chain's CDR3 is CASSEVTGGWNYGYTF. In DNA form, the CDR3 reads TGCGCCAGCAGTGAGGTGACAGGGGGCTGGAACTATGGCTACACCTTC.

The chain couples TRBV10-3 to TRBJ2-1, with unresolved D. From germline, CDR1 is ENHRY and CDR2 SYGVKD. The CDR3 has 16 residues. Trimming cost V 0 bases and J 3 bases, with 12 bases left between them. The CDR3 reads CAISESSGLVYNEQFF. The CDR3 coding sequence is TGTGCCATCAGTGAGTCCTCCGGGCTAGTCTACAATGAGCAGTTCTTC.

This clonotype was detected many times. The CDR3 here is CASSPPGLAGGAGEQFF. The CDR3 region has the DNA TGTGCCAGCTCACCGCCGGGACTAGCGGGAGGGGCCGGCGAGCAGTTCTTC. V is TRBV18 and J is TRBJ2-1; 16 bases agree with TRBD2. The CDR3 contains 17 residues. The germline V gene has CDR1 KGHSH and CDR2 LQKENI. J gave up 10 bases and V 3 bases, and 9 bases lay outside the gene matches.

The chain combines TRBV27 with TRBJ2-7; TRBD1 aligns across 8 bases. The CDR3 spans 13 residues. The germline V gene has CDR1 MNHEY and CDR2 SMNVEV (reference sequence). Trimming cost V 6 bases and J 7 bases; bases outside gene matches: 8. This CDR3 reads CASRPTGVGEQYF. The CDR3 DNA sequence: TGTGCCAGCAGACCGACAGGGGTGGGGGAGCAGTACTTC.

This clonotype was found many times. The rearrangement links TRBV2 to TRBJ2-7, with a possible D match to TRBD2 (6 bases). Trimming took 7 bases from V and 3 from J, leaving 16 bases between them. The CDR3 consists of 14 residues. Germline CDR1 reads SNHLY; CDR2 reads FYNNEI. The CDR3 spells CASIRGDSIYEQYF. The CDR3 DNA reads as TGTGCCAGCATCCGCGGGGACTCCATCTACGAGCAGTACTTC.

A remark on this clonotype: This sequence may be a read error, since a much larger clone differs from it by one base. The chain employs TRBV6-1 and TRBJ1-1; D is perhaps TRBD1 (5 bases). Germline CDR1 and CDR2: MNHNS and SASEGT. This CDR3 has 16 residues. The CDR3 nucleotides are TGTGGAACCAGCGGCCGGGGTGTGGGGGTAGTAACTGAAGCTTTCTTT. Protein sequence: CGTSGRGVGVVTEAFF.

This clonotype has a count of ten or more. J is TRBJ2-7 and V is TRBV20-1, with a tentative D call TRBD2 (6 bases). In germline, CDR1 is DFQATT, CDR2 SNEGSKA (reference sequence). The CDR3 contains 11 residues. The CDR3 DNA reads TGCAGCCCCAAGGGAGGCCACGAGCAGTACTTC. It yields the protein CSPKGGHEQYF.

This clonotype was detected a few times. V is TRBV20-1 and J is TRBJ2-7; no firm D call. The germline V and J ends were trimmed by 5 bases and 4 bases, with 18 bases remaining between them. This CDR3 is built from 14 residues. Germline values: CDR1 DFQATT, CDR2 SNEGSKA (reference sequence). CDR3 amino acids: CSAPGLRLNYEQYF. In DNA form, the CDR3 reads TGCAGTGCTCCCGGTCTAAGGTTGAATTACGAGCAGTACTTC.

V is TRBV19 and J is TRBJ2-7; perhaps TRBD2 as D (5 bases). V was pared by 6 bases and J by 1 base, with 13 bases between. Germline V CDR1 and CDR2: LNHDA, SQIVND (reference sequence). The CDR3 consists of 14 residues. CDR3 bases: TGTGCCAGTAGATCGGCAGGAGGATCCTACGAGCAGTACTTC. Encoded protein: CASRSAGGSYEQYF.